Sequencing of this TCR beta chain was carried out in a study of metastatic and nonmetastatic thyroid tumors (dated by TCRdb to about 2020). Regarding the complete study: For patients with malignant and with benign thyroid disease, the researchers compared repertoires between peripheral blood samples and tumor or nodule tissue samples.

The CDR3 starts with the cysteine, ends with the phenylalanine, and has 17 residues. Kept here is only the CDR3 DNA, which spans 51 bases and is read in frame from base 1. Via the germline V gene, CDR1 is SGHRS and CDR2 YFSETQ. Unmatched junction bases come to 6, with V trimmed by 0 bases and J by 5 bases. No treatment had been received by any patient before thyroid surgery. Using T-cell receptor beta sequencing, the study looked back at clinical samples from patients collected from the early 2010s to the late 2010s. The library was built by means of PCR. The instrument was an Illumina HiSeq 4000. High-throughput sequencing was used to profile the TCR beta-chain CDR3 region of each patient. The original pipeline was this. Drawing on CDR3 differences between clinicopathological groups, the researchers built a classifier meant to tell apart patients with distant-metastatic papillary thyroid cancer. The Shannon index was used to assess repertoire diversity, and the Morisita-Horn index was used to assess tumor-blood repertoire similarity. The public sequencing data were trimmed at Q25 with fastp and processed into clonotypes with MiXCR by TCRdb, which kept only in-frame beta chains. The V and J calls, along with clone size, are taken from TCRdb and not from the paper's own processing. Recorded for this sample are approximately 30,000 clones; approximately 7.4% of them occurred a single time. The top ten clonotypes cover about 39% of the sample.

What the research found in general, with its limitations: In both blood and tumor samples, TCR beta diversity was reported to be significantly higher in malignant tumors than in benign nodules.

The sample holds many counts of this clone. The target of this receptor is not known. Qualities for individual bases were not recorded, and no much larger clone is one base off. The sequenced material came from blood. The rearrangement combines TRBV5-1 with TRBJ2-5; 14 bases in the middle match TRBD2. The receptor was isolated from a female donor with papillary thyroid cancer or a benign thyroid nodule (not recorded which). Some clones in this sample may be carry-over from other donors' samples. The CDR3 has the sequence CASSLGLAGGPRETQYF. The DNA sequence reads TGCGCCAGCAGCTTGGGACTAGCGGGAGGGCCCCGGGAGACCCAGTACTTC.